The next 7 T cell receptor beta chains were all read from a single sample in a study of blood T cell repertoires in COVID-19. Assay: immunoSEQ multiplex PCR; the TCRdb copy retains only in-frame clones and omits some. The table shows roughly 140,000 clones, with 80% occurring only once. Sequenced input: peripheral blood. All receptors derive from a woman aged 45-65 years with acute or convalescent COVID-19.

The chain links TRBV30 to TRBJ1-5; the D gene is possibly TRBD1 (6 bases). The CDR3 loop spans 13 amino acids. Germline CDR1 GTSNPN, CDR2 SVGIG (reference sequence). V was cut by 0 bases and J by 4 bases, with 7 bases left in between. CDR3 in amino acids: CAWSVGANQPQHF. The CDR3 DNA sequence: TGTGCCTGGAGTGTGGGGGCTAATCAGCCCCAGCATTTT.

The chain combines TRBV19 with TRBJ1-5; D unclear. The CDR3 runs to 15 residues. Germline V CDR1 and CDR2: LNHDA, SQIVND (reference sequence). With 5 bases removed from V and 0 bases from J, the gap between germline ends came to 11 bases. This CDR3 is CASSAGVHSNQPQHF. The CDR3 bases are TGTGCCAGTAGTGCCGGGGTTCATAGCAATCAGCCCCAGCATTTT.

The V call is TRBV5-1, the J call TRBJ1-1, with a possible D match to TRBD1 (5 bases). The germline CDR1 and CDR2 sequences are SGHRS and YFSETQ. V was clipped by 4 bases and J by 1 base, with 14 bases between them. This CDR3 comprises 15 residues. The CDR3: CASSPGLLGNTEAFF. The CDR3 region has the DNA TGCGCCAGCAGCCCGGGACTTCTAGGGAACACTGAAGCTTTCTTT.

The genes are TRBV6-2 or TRBV6-3 and TRBJ1-1, with no clear D. CDR3 length: 14 residues. Per the germline V gene, CDR1 is MNHEY and CDR2 is SVGEGT. The V end was cut by 3 bases, the J end by 0 bases, with 8 bases between. Here the CDR3 DNA reads TGTGCCAGCAGTTATCAACAGCTGAACACTGAAGCTTTCTTT. Amino acids: CASSYQQLNTEAFF.

The chain links TRBV24-1 to TRBJ2-3, with D possibly TRBD2 on 5 matching bases. The CDR3 is 17 residues long. Germline CDR1 is KGHDR and CDR2 is SFDVKD. V was trimmed by 1 base and J by 3 bases, leaving 16 bases between them. The CDR3 nucleotides are TGTGCCACCAGTGATTTCCTAAGCTCCGGGGAAACAGATACGCAGTATTTT. It encodes CATSDFLSSGETDTQYF.

The rearrangement links TRBV9 to TRBJ2-1; a possible D gene is TRBD1 (6 bases). Deletions cut 4 bases from V and 4 bases from J, with 21 bases between. The CDR3 covers 17 residues. The germline gives CDR1 SGDLS, CDR2 YYNGEE. For the CDR3, the DNA is TGTGCCAGCAGCCCACCCCAATGGAAGGGGGTTTACAATGAGCAGTTCTTC. Amino acid sequence: CASSPPQWKGVYNEQFF.

This clone was seen a single time. The chain joins TRBV12-3 or TRBV12-4 to TRBJ2-7; perhaps TRBD2 as D (5 bases). The CDR3 sequence is 12 residues long. V was trimmed by 5 bases and J by 2 bases, leaving 7 bases between them. The CDR3 reads CASSTTTYEQYF. The CDR3 bases are TGTGCCAGCAGTACGACTACCTACGAGCAGTACTTC.